This T cell receptor beta chain appears in the sequencing data of a study of blood T cell repertoires in COVID-19. Looking at the study overall: Samples of COVID-19 (acute and convalescent) were obtained from the United States, Italy and Spain. Sources were T cells, B-cell-depleted T cells, or PBMCs; the material itself was cDNA or gDNA.

In the case of this clone: The sample holds other DNA sequences that translate to the same CDR3.

The CDR3 consists of 15 residues. V shed 6 bases and J 3 bases; nucleotides not matched to a gene: 4. CDR1 is MNHEY and CDR2 is SMNVEV in the germline V gene (reference sequence). In the original analysis: It was from reference gene primer amplification that nucleated cell counts were estimated. Data came from immunoSEQ multiplex PCR; TCRdb stores just in-frame clones and leaves some out. V, J and clone size are taken as reported in that table, and D and trimming were inferred from the DNA itself. The sample records 72,000 or so clones, 82% being singletons. The chain links TRBV27 to TRBJ2-1; TRBD2 aligns across 11 bases. The sequencing input was peripheral blood. The TCR comes from a man older than 75 with active COVID-19. The chain's CDR3 is CASSPGTSGYNEQFF. CDR3 nucleotide sequence: TGTGCCAGCAGCCCCGGGACTAGCGGCTACAATGAGCAGTTCTTC.